The 16 T cell receptor beta chains below all came from one sample that was sequenced in a study of cytomegalovirus exposure and HLA in healthy donors. Generated by immunoSEQ multiplex PCR, the TCRdb table keeps only in-frame clones and is missing some. This table holds some 80,000 clones, around 96% found once. The sequenced material came from PBMCs. These receptor sequences come from a woman aged 18-29 years in good health and CMV-seronegative.

J is TRBJ2-7 and V is TRBV5-1; no clear D gene. Germline assignment: CDR1 SGHRS and CDR2 YFSETQ. With 4 bases removed from V and 3 bases from J, the gap between germline ends came to 14 bases. This CDR3 contains 14 residues. CDR3 sequence: CASSKLPEVYEQYF. The CDR3 nucleotides read TGCGCCAGCAGCAAGCTTCCCGAGGTCTACGAGCAGTACTTC.

CDR3 coding DNA: TGTGCCAGCTCACCACAGGGAGGGGGTAGGACTGAAGCTTTCTTT. Translation: CASSPQGGGRTEAFF. The V call is TRBV18, the J call TRBJ1-1, with D possibly being TRBD1 (6 bases). V lost 1 base and J 5 bases, leaving 14 bases between the germline ends. Germline lookup yields CDR1 KGHSH and CDR2 LQKENI. The length of the CDR3 is 15 residues.

This rearrangement joins TRBV29-1 to TRBJ1-6; D unclear. The V gene lost 4 bases and the J gene lost 7 bases, with 11 bases spanning the gap. CDR1 is SQVTM, CDR2 ANQGSEA, per germline. The CDR3 loop spans 13 amino acids. The CDR3 here is CSVGSTRNSPLHF. CDR3 DNA: TGCAGCGTTGGGTCTACCAGGAATTCACCCCTCCACTTT.

The rearrangement links TRBV4-1 to TRBJ1-1; D gene unclear. V was clipped by 1 base and J by 12 bases, with 18 bases between them. The CDR3 has 14 residues. Germline CDR1 and CDR2: MGHRA and YSYEKL. CDR3 protein: CASSQGQAPRATFF. CDR3 DNA sequence: TGCGCCAGCAGCCAAGGCCAGGCACCGAGGGCGACTTTCTTT.

This chain joins TRBV27 and TRBJ2-7; a possible D gene is TRBD2 (6 bases). The V gene's germline CDR1 is MNHEY and CDR2 SMNVEV (reference sequence). The CDR3 consists of 16 residues. V lost 2 bases and J lost 1, with 15 bases in between. CDR3 in amino acids: CASSLTLGGTSYEQYF. The CDR3 DNA sequence: TGTGCCAGCAGTTTAACCCTGGGGGGTACTTCCTACGAGCAGTACTTC.

The gene calls are TRBV5-4 and TRBJ2-7; D is uncertain. V lost 0 bases and J 5 bases, leaving 15 bases between the germline ends. CDR1 and CDR2 from the germline V gene are SGHNT and YYREEE (reference sequence). The CDR3 consists of 15 residues. CDR3 sequence: CASSLAPPVPDEQYF. In nucleotides, the CDR3 is TGTGCCAGCAGCTTGGCCCCCCCGGTCCCGGACGAGCAGTACTTC. The full variable domain, rest sourced from reference TRBV5-4 and TRBJ2-7, is ETGVTQSPTHLIKTRGQQVTLRCSSQSGHNTVSWYQQALGQGPQFIFQYYREEENGRGNFPPRFSGLQFPNYSSELNVNALELDDSALYLCASSLAPPVPDEQYFGPGTRLTVT.

The rearrangement links TRBV9 to TRBJ2-2; D perhaps matches TRBD1 (5 bases). This CDR3 spans 14 amino acids. The ends were cut back, 4 bases at V and 3 bases at J, with 10 bases in the middle. CDR1 is SGDLS, CDR2 YYNGEE, per germline. CDR3 in amino acids: CASSRDSDTGELFF. In DNA form, the CDR3 reads TGTGCCAGCAGCCGCGACAGTGACACCGGGGAGCTGTTTTTT.

The chain couples TRBV28 to TRBJ1-1; D ambiguous. There are 12 residues in the CDR3. Germline V lookup: CDR1 MDHEN, CDR2 SYDVKM. V lost 3 bases to trimming and J lost 5 bases, with 7 bases between them. CDR3 DNA sequence: TGTGCCAGCAGTTTCGGGAGGACTGAAGCTTTCTTT. Its protein is CASSFGRTEAFF.

The rearrangement uses TRBV4-1 and TRBJ2-3; maybe TRBD1 (6 bases). The V gene's germline CDR1 is MGHRA and CDR2 YSYEKL. V shed 0 bases and J shed 1 base, with 20 bases lying between them. The CDR3 extends over 19 amino acids. In nucleotides, the CDR3 is TGCGCCAGCAGCCAAGAGTTGGGGGCGGACTCCGAGCGCACAGATACGCAGTATTTT. As protein: CASSQELGADSERTDTQYF.

The genes are TRBV7-2 and TRBJ1-6; D not resolved. The CDR3 runs to 15 residues. Trimming removed 1 base at V and 7 bases at J, with 11 bases between. Germline V lookup: CDR1 SGHTA, CDR2 FQGNSA. CDR3 amino acids: CASSLGGLGNSPLHF. As DNA, the CDR3 is TGTGCCAGCAGCTTAGGCGGGTTGGGGAATTCACCCCTCCACTTT.

The rearrangement links TRBV19 to TRBJ1-2; TRBD1 matches 9 bases. CDR1 and CDR2 (germline): LNHDA, SQIVND (reference sequence). The J segment lost 5 bases and the V segment lost 7 bases, leaving 14 bases of the junction unmatched. The CDR3 is 16 residues long. Written as DNA, the CDR3 is TGTGCCAGTACCCCACTACCGGGACAGGGATTATATGGCTACACCTTC. This codes for CASTPLPGQGLYGYTF.

About this clone itself: Sequence at one end of the junction differs from germline and may be a read error. The chain has TRBV10-3 and TRBJ2-7; a possible D gene is TRBD2 (5 bases). Germline V gives CDR1 ENHRY, CDR2 SYGVKD. The CDR3 totals 15 residues. The CDR3 spells CAISAIANSAREQYF. The CDR3 nucleotides read TGTGCAATCAGTGCCATAGCAAATAGCGCACGCGAGCAGTACTTC.

This chain links TRBV7-2 with TRBJ2-3, with D hard to call. Germline V gene lookup returns CDR1 SGHTA and CDR2 FQGNSA. The CDR3 contains 16 residues. Trimming took 1 base from V and 0 from J, leaving 11 bases between them. The CDR3 region has the DNA TGTGCCAGCAGCTTAGACTCCCCGACTAGCACAGATACGCAGTATTTT. It codes for CASSLDSPTSTDTQYF.

The chain joins TRBV30 to TRBJ1-6; D uncertain. The CDR3 is 15 residues long. Germline V lookup: CDR1 GTSNPN, CDR2 SVGIG (reference sequence). The V end was cut by 2 bases, the J end by 1 base, with 9 bases between. The CDR3: CAWSLGGSYNSPLHF. The CDR3 DNA reads TGTGCCTGGAGTTTAGGAGGGTCCTATAATTCACCCCTCCACTTT.

The V and J genes are TRBV9 and TRBJ2-3, with 13 bases matching TRBD2. Germline values: CDR1 SGDLS, CDR2 YYNGEE. The CDR3 runs to 17 residues. Unmatched junction bases numbered 8, after V lost 4 bases and J lost 3 bases. For the CDR3, the DNA is TGTGCCAGCAGCACCTTACCGGGACTAGCGGGGACAGATACGCAGTATTTT. Protein product: CASSTLPGLAGTDTQYF.

The rearrangement links TRBV29-1 to TRBJ1-1; D gene ambiguous. Trimming took off 5 bases at V and 1 base at J, with 5 bases between the two ends. Germline values: CDR1 SQVTM, CDR2 ANQGSEA. There are 11 residues in the CDR3. Here the CDR3 DNA reads TGCAGCGTTACAAGGAACACTGAAGCTTTCTTT. Encoded protein: CSVTRNTEAFF.